Shown below are 23 T cell receptor beta chains from a single sample sequenced in a study of blood T cell repertoires in COVID-19. Sequencing was performed with immunoSEQ multiplex PCR; in TCRdb, only in-frame clones are kept and a portion is missing. This table holds 80,000 or so clones, less than 95% found once. Sequenced sample: peripheral blood. The receptors stem from a woman aged 50 to 65 in a cohort sampled during active COVID-19.

The rearrangement uses TRBV28 and TRBJ1-2, with TRBD1 matching over 9 bases. Losses at the gene ends were 4 bases for V and 4 bases for J; bases not matched to a gene: 10. The germline gives CDR1 MDHEN, CDR2 SYDVKM. CDR3 length: 16 residues. The CDR3 sequence: CASSSLARTGVYGYTF. The CDR3, as DNA: TGTGCCAGCAGTTCCCTCGCCCGGACAGGGGTCTATGGCTACACCTTC.

This clone appeared a single time. V gene TRBV21-1 combines with J gene TRBJ1-5. TRBV21-1 is recorded as a pseudogene. CDR3 length: 12 residues. CDR3 sequence: CASPQRRQPQHF. The CDR3 DNA is TGTGCCAGCCCCCAAAGGAGACAGCCCCAGCATTTT.

This sequence joins TRBV5-1 and TRBJ1-2; possibly TRBD1 for D (5 bases). Germline CDR1 is SGHRS and CDR2 is YFSETQ. The V gene lost 3 bases and the J gene lost 6 bases, with 18 bases spanning the gap. The CDR3 loop spans 15 amino acids. CDR3 sequence: CASSSRQNPPNGYTF. In DNA, the CDR3 is TGCGCCAGCAGCTCCCGACAGAATCCCCCGAATGGCTACACCTTC.

As concerns this clone: Other DNA sequences in this specimen translate into the identical CDR3. The V gene is TRBV24-1, the J gene TRBJ1-1, with TRBD1 as a possible D gene (6 bases). Germline lookup yields CDR1 KGHDR and CDR2 SFDVKD. The CDR3 covers 17 residues. V was shortened by 9 bases and J by 3 bases, with 25 bases between the two germline ends. In nucleotides, the CDR3 is TGTGCCACCCAAGGACAGCGAGAAGGCCTTGAGGACACTGAAGCTTTCTTT. Translation: CATQGQREGLEDTEAFF.

This chain uses TRBV28 with TRBJ1-2, with 8 bases identical to TRBD1. The ends lost 8 bases at V and 1 base at J; junction bases unmatched: 0. Germline assignment: CDR1 MDHEN and CDR2 SYDVKM. This CDR3 is built from 12 residues. As DNA, the CDR3 is TGTGCCAGCGGACAGGGTAACTATGGCTACACCTTC. Amino acid sequence: CASGQGNYGYTF.

DNA for the CDR3: TGTGCCAGTTCGGAGTCCCTTTACAATGAGCAGTTCTTC. Translated: CASSESLYNEQFF. This rearrangement joins TRBV9 to TRBJ2-1, with D unclear. Per germline, CDR1 SGDLS and CDR2 YYNGEE. This CDR3 is 13 amino acids long. V gave up 8 bases and J gave up 4 bases, with 13 bases separating them.

This chain connects TRBV27 to TRBJ2-2; unclear D gene. The V end lost 4 bases, the J end lost 4 bases, and 4 bases lay between the germline ends. The CDR3 covers 12 residues. Germline V gene data show CDR1 as MNHEY and CDR2 as SMNVEV (reference sequence). The CDR3 bases are TGTGCCAGCAGTTGGCCCACCGGGGAGCTGTTTTTT. Translation gives CASSWPTGELFF.

This chain links TRBV5-5 with TRBJ1-1; the D gene is possibly TRBD1 (6 bases). V lost 4 bases to trimming and J lost 1 base, with 11 bases between them. Germline values: CDR1 SGHKS, CDR2 YYEKEE (reference sequence). CDR3 length: 14 residues. CDR3: CASSVGHPNTEAFF. The CDR3 bases are TGTGCCAGCAGCGTGGGACACCCGAACACTGAAGCTTTCTTT.

This clone was seen a handful of times. The gene calls are TRBV7-3 and TRBJ2-7; perhaps TRBD1 as D (6 bases). V was clipped by 2 bases and J by 0 bases, with 11 bases between them. Germline V gene lookup returns CDR1 SGHTA and CDR2 FQGTGA. The CDR3 consists of 15 residues. In nucleotides, the CDR3 is TGTGCCAGCAGCTTAGGCCAGGGGACCTCCTACGAGCAGTACTTC. This encodes CASSLGQGTSYEQYF.

The chain has TRBV7-3 and TRBJ2-2, with D perhaps TRBD2 (6 bases). V was trimmed by 5 bases and J by 0 bases, leaving 13 bases between them. CDR1 is SGHTA, CDR2 FQGTGA, per germline. The CDR3 runs to 16 residues. CDR3 sequence (DNA): TGTGCCAGCAGCCTCGGGGGAGCGGCGAACACCGGGGAGCTGTTTTTT. Translation gives CASSLGGAANTGELFF.

The chain joins TRBV10-1 to TRBJ2-3; D is possibly TRBD2 (6 bases). The CDR3 has 11 residues. Germline CDR1 WNHNN, CDR2 SYGVQD (reference sequence). Trimming took 8 bases from V and 11 from J, leaving 14 bases between them. The CDR3 reads CASGPEGVQYF. The CDR3 DNA sequence: TGCGCCAGCGGGCCGGAGGGCGTGCAGTATTTT.

The chain couples TRBV6-5 to TRBJ2-7; possibly TRBD2 for D (6 bases). Germline V CDR1 and CDR2: MNHEY, SVGAGI. V was clipped by 8 bases and J by 6 bases, with 20 bases between them. The CDR3 totals 14 residues. DNA for the CDR3: TGTGCCAGCCGAAGGGATGGAGGGATAACCGAGCAGTACTTC. This gives the protein CASRRDGGITEQYF.

The rearrangement uses TRBV30 and TRBJ2-1, with a possible D match to TRBD2 (5 bases). The CDR3 is 13 residues long. The V and J ends lost 1 base and 7 bases respectively, with 11 bases between them. From germline, CDR1 is GTSNPN and CDR2 SVGIG (reference sequence). CDR3 nucleotides: TGTGCCTGGAGTGGACCCGGCGGGAATGAGCAGTTCTTC. Amino acids: CAWSGPGGNEQFF.

The chain recombines TRBV19 with TRBJ2-7; 7 bases are a match to TRBD2. Germline V lookup: CDR1 LNHDA, CDR2 SQIVND (reference sequence). CDR3 length: 14 residues. V lost 3 bases and J lost 9; bases outside the gene matches: 11. This CDR3 is CASSMGRESNWQYF. CDR3 nucleotide sequence: TGTGCCAGTAGTATGGGGCGGGAGTCAAACTGGCAGTACTTC.

The chain uses TRBV7-9 and TRBJ2-3; a possible D gene is TRBD2 (5 bases). The length of the CDR3 is 15 residues. Germline V CDR1 and CDR2: SEHNR, FQNEAQ (reference sequence). V was cut by 8 bases and J by 0 bases, with 15 bases left in between. Written as DNA, the CDR3 is TGTGCCAGCGCTCCCGGCGGGCCTAGCACAGATACGCAGTATTTT. Residues: CASAPGGPSTDTQYF.

The J gene is TRBJ2-3, the V gene TRBV12-5; tentatively, D is TRBD2 (6 bases). Trimming took 1 base from V and 3 from J, leaving 8 bases between them. CDR1 and CDR2 (germline): LGHNT, FRNRAP. The CDR3 totals 14 residues. The CDR3 spells CASGLDAGTDTQYF. The DNA for the CDR3 is TGTGCTAGTGGTTTGGATGCGGGAACAGATACGCAGTATTTT.

The gene calls are TRBV2 and TRBJ2-3; unclear D gene. This CDR3 spans 13 amino acids. Trimming shortened V by 8 bases and J by 0 bases, and 9 bases separated the two germline ends. CDR1 and CDR2 from the germline V gene are SNHLY and FYNNEI. CDR3 in DNA: TGTGCCAGCCGACCAGGAAGCACAGATACGCAGTATTTT. Translated, it gives CASRPGSTDTQYF.

V and J are TRBV29-1 and TRBJ1-2; D ambiguous. The CDR3 extends over 10 amino acids. The ends were cut back, 0 bases at V and 7 bases at J, with 3 bases in the middle. Germline-derived CDR1 and CDR2 are SQVTM and ANQGSEA. The CDR3 sequence: CSVEEAGYTF. Here the CDR3 DNA reads TGCAGCGTTGAAGAGGCTGGCTACACCTTC.

The chain employs TRBV5-1 and TRBJ1-1; 8 nucleotides align to TRBD1. The CDR3 length is 14 residues. V shed 9 bases, J shed 2 bases, and the junction held 9 bases outside the gene matches. Germline V gives CDR1 SGHRS, CDR2 YFSETQ. CDR3 in amino acids: CATTGQAVNTEAFF. The CDR3 DNA follows: TGCGCCACCACGGGACAGGCGGTAAACACTGAAGCTTTCTTT.

The CDR3 region has the DNA TGTGCCAGCTCACCCCTGAGCGGAGGCCAATACAATGAGCAGTTCTTC. This gives the protein CASSPLSGGQYNEQFF. The V call is TRBV18, the J call TRBJ2-1; a weak D match, TRBD2 (5 bases). CDR3 length: 16 amino acids. V was pared by 3 bases and J by 4 bases, with 16 bases between. CDR1 is KGHSH and CDR2 is LQKENI in the germline V gene.

This clone appeared once. The chain employs TRBV28 and TRBJ2-1; 8 positions match TRBD2. The CDR3 covers 15 residues. Germline V gene sequence: CDR1 MDHEN, CDR2 SYDVKM. The junction had 7 bases not matched to a gene; V was cut back by 2 bases and J by 7 bases. Written as DNA, the CDR3 is TGTGCCAGCAGTTTAATTGCGGGAGGTTGGAATGAGCAGTTCTTC. Translation gives CASSLIAGGWNEQFF.

V gene TRBV5-5 combines with J gene TRBJ1-5; possible D gene TRBD1, 6 bases. Deletions cut 0 bases from V and 9 bases from J, with 16 bases between. The CDR3 runs to 15 residues. CDR1 and CDR2 from the germline V gene are SGHKS and YYEKEE (reference sequence). The CDR3 sequence: CASSLVRGNTGPQHF. CDR3 coding DNA: TGTGCCAGCAGCTTGGTCAGGGGCAATACCGGGCCCCAGCATTTT.

This chain joins TRBV7-6 and TRBJ2-5; the match to TRBD1 covers 10 bases. Germline V gene data show CDR1 as SGHVS and CDR2 as FNYEAQ. V was pared by 6 bases and J by 7 bases, with 11 bases of the junction left unmatched. This CDR3 comprises 15 residues. CDR3 loop: CASRRGTGDSGTQYF. CDR3 coding DNA: TGTGCCAGCAGACGAGGGACAGGGGATTCGGGGACCCAGTACTTC.